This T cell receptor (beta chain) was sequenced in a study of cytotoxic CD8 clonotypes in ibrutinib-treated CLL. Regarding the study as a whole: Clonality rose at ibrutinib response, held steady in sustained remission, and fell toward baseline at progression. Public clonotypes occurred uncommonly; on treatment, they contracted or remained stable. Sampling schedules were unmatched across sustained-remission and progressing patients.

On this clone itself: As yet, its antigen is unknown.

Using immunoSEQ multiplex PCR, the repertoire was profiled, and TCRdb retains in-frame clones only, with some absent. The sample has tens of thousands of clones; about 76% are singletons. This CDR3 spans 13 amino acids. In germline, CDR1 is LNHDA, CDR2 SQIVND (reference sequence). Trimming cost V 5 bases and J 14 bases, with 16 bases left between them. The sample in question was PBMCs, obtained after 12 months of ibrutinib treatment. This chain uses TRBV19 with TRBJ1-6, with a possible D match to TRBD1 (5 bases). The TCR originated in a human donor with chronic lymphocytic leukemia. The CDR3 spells CASSPRDRPALHF. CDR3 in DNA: TGTGCCAGTAGTCCCCGGGACCGCCCGGCCCTCCACTTT.